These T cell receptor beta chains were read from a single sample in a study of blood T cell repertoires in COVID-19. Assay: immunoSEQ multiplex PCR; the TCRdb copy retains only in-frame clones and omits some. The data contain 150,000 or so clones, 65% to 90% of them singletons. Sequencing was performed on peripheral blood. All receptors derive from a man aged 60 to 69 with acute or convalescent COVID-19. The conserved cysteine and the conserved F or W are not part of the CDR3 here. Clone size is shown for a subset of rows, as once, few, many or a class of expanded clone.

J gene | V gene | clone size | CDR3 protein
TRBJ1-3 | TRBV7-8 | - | ASSALGGRSGNTIY
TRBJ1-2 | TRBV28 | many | ASSINLGKYT
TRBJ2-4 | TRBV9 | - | ASSPRTTVPN
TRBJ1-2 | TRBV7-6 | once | ASSPTGGGLNYGYT
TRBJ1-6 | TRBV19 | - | ASTRTGNSPLH
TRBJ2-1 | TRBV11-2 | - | ASSLVRGIYNEQF
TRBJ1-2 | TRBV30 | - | AWSLPGGSPGYT
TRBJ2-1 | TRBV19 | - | ASTSEGVEWNEQF
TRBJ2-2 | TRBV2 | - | ASGLAPNTGELF
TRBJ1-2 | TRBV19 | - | ASSIRQGDGYT
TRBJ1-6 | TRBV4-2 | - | ASSRPSGHSYNSPLH
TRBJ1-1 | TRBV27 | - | ATQGQRETEAF
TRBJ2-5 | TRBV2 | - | ASTLLAQETQY
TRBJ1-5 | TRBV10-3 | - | AISEPDRGPQH
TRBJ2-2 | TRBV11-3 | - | ASSFDSNTGELF
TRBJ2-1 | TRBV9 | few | ASSASSGREEQF
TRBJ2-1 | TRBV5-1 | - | ASSVRGQGANNEQF
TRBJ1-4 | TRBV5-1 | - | ASSLGGWATNEKLF
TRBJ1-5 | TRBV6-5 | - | ASSPTPGGRQPQH
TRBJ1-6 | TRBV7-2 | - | ASSLWSGQGNSPLH
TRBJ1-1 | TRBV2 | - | ASSPAGGWSLTEAF
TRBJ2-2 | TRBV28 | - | ASSPAGPPAGELF
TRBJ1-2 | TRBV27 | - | ASSLYGGQGAHGYT
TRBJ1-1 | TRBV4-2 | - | ASSQGHTGGITEAF
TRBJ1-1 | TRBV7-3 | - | ASSVGGSTEAF
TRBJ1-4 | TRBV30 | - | AWSYRNRGTNEKLF
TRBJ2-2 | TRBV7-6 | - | ASSPGQTSTGELF
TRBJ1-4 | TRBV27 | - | ASRNTGYGEKLF
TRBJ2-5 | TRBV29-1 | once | SVEHHRWETQY
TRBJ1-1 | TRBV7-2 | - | ASSLRGNTEAF
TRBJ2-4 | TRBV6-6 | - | ASSYEGQGARGIQY